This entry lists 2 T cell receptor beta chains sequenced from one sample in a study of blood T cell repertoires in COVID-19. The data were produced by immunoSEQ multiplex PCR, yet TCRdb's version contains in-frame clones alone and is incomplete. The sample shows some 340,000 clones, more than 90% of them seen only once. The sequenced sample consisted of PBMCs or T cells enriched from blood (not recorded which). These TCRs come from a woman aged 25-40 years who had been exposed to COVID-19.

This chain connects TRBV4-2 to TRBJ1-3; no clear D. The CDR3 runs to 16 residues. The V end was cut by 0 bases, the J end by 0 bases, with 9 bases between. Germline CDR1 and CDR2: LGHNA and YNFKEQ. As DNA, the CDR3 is TGTGCCAGCAGCCAAGATCGGGGATTCTCTGGAAACACCATATATTTT. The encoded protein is CASSQDRGFSGNTIYF.

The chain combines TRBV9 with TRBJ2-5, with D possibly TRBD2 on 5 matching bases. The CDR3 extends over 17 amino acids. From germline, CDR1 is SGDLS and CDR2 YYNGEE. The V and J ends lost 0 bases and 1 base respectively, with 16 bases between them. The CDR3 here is CASSVAPHGVGQETQYF. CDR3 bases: TGTGCCAGCAGCGTAGCTCCCCACGGGGTCGGCCAAGAGACCCAGTACTTC.